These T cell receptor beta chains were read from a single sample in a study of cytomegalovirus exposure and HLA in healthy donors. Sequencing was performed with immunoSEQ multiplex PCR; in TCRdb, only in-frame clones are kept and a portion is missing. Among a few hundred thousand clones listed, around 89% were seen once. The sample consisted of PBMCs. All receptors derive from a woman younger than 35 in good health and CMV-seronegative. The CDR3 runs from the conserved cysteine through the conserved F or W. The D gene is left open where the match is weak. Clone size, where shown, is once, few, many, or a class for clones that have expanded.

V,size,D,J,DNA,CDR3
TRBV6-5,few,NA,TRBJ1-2,TGTGCCAGCAGTCAAATACAGGGTGAGGGCTACACCTTC,CASSQIQGEGYTF
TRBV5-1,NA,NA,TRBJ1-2,TGCGCCAGCGGATCGGACACCCCAGATCGTTATGGCTACACCTTC,CASGSDTPDRYGYTF
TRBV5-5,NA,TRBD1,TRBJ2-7,TGTGCCAGCAGCTTGGGCCTGGACAGGGTCTCCTACGAGCAGTACTTC,CASSLGLDRVSYEQYF
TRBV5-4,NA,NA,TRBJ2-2,TGTGCCAGCAGCTTCTTCAGGGGTTTAGGGGAGCTGTTTTTT,CASSFFRGLGELFF
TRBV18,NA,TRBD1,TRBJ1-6,TGTGCCAGCTCACCAGGCAGGGGGAATTCACCCCTCCACTTT,CASSPGRGNSPLHF
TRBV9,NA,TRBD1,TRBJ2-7,TGTGCCAGCAGCGTGGGGGACAGCTCCTACGAGCAGTACTTC,CASSVGDSSYEQYF
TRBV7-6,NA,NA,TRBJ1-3,TGTGCCAGCAGCCTATCAGGGAACACCATATATTTT,CASSLSGNTIYF
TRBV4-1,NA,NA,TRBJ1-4,TGCGCCAGCAGCCAGGGAGAGGCGTGGGGAGCTGAAAAACTGTTTTTT,CASSQGEAWGAEKLFF
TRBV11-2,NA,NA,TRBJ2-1,TGTGCCAGCAGCTTAGATCCCGTGGGTCAGCGCCATGAGCAGTTCTTC,CASSLDPVGQRHEQFF
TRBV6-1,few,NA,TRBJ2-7,TGTGCCAGCAGTGAACATTCCTACGAGCAGTACTTC,CASSEHSYEQYF